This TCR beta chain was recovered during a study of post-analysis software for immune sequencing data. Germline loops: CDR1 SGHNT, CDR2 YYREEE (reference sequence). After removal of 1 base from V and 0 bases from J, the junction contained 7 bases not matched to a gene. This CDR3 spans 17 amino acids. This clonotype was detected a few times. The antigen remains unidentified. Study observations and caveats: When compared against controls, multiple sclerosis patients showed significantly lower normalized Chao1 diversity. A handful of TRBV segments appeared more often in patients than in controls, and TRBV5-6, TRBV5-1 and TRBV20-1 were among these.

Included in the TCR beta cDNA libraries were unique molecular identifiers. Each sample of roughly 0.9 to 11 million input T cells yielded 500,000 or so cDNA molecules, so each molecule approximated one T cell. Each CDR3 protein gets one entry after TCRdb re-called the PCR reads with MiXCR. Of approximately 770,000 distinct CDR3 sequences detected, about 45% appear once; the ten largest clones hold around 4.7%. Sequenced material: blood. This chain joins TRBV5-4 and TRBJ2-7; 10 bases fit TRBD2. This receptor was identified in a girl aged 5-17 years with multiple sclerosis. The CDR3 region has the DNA TGTGCCAGCAGCTTGATGAGAGCGGGAGGGATCTCCTACGAGCAGTACTTC. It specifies CASSLMRAGGISYEQYF.